This T cell receptor (beta chain) was observed in a study of blood T cell repertoires in COVID-19. Study summary: In each case, the material was cDNA or gDNA derived from T cells, B-cell-depleted T cells, or PBMCs.

The V gene's germline CDR1 is MNHEY and CDR2 SMNVEV (reference sequence). This CDR3 contains 15 residues. J lost 0 bases, V lost 5 bases, and 4 bases had no gene match. The assay was immunoSEQ multiplex PCR, and TCRdb's table has in-frame clones only and misses some. The data show about 210,000 clones, over 70% seen once. Sequencing was carried out using peripheral blood. This sequence originates from a woman aged 70-85 years with acute or convalescent COVID-19. J is TRBJ2-7 and V is TRBV27; 10 nucleotides line up with TRBD1. The CDR3 nucleotides are TGTGCCAGCAGTCCCGGACAGGGGGACTCCTACGAGCAGTACTTC. Translation gives CASSPGQGDSYEQYF.